What follows are 24 T cell receptor beta chains derived from one specimen sequenced in a study of cytomegalovirus exposure and HLA in healthy donors. It was with 60 Vbeta and 13 Jbeta primers that the PCR ran. Assay used: immunoSEQ multiplex PCR; TCRdb lists only in-frame clones, some missing. Of some 150,000 clones detected, less than 10% appear once; the ten largest clones hold 1.5% to 2%. Source material: PBMCs. The source of these receptors is a man aged 45-60 years in good health and CMV-seronegative.

This clone was observed a handful of times. The chain uses TRBV27 and TRBJ2-5, with 11 nucleotides matching TRBD2. Trimming cost V 4 bases and J 0 bases; bases outside gene matches: 13. From germline, CDR1 is MNHEY and CDR2 SMNVEV (reference sequence). The length of the CDR3 is 19 residues. Here the CDR3 reads CASSSTGVAGGTYQETQYF. DNA for the CDR3: TGTGCCAGCAGTTCCACTGGGGTAGCGGGGGGGACGTACCAAGAGACCCAGTACTTC.

The chain uses TRBV5-6 and TRBJ2-5, with D possibly being TRBD2 (5 bases). Trimming pared 3 bases from V and 5 bases from J, leaving 17 bases between. The CDR3 has 15 residues. Looked up from germline, CDR1 is SGHDT and CDR2 is YYEEEE. This chain's CDR3 is CASSSPTGIEETQYF. Here the CDR3 DNA reads TGTGCCAGCAGCTCGCCTACCGGGATAGAGGAGACCCAGTACTTC. Complete variable domain (other parts from reference TRBV5-6 and TRBJ2-5): DAGVTQSPTHLIKTRGQQVTLRCSPKSGHDTVSWYQQALGQGPQFIFQYYEEEERQRGNFPDRFSGHQFPNYSSELNVNALLLGDSALYLCASSSPTGIEETQYFGPGTRLLVL.

The chain recombines TRBV5-4 with TRBJ2-5; 8 positions match TRBD2. The CDR3 loop spans 13 amino acids. The V gene's germline CDR1 is SGHNT and CDR2 YYREEE (reference sequence). Trimming cost V 2 bases and J 4 bases; bases outside gene matches: 1. CDR3 region: CASSFSGVETQYF. The CDR3 DNA follows: TGTGCCAGCAGCTTTAGCGGGGTAGAGACCCAGTACTTC.

The gene calls are TRBV5-1 and TRBJ2-3; D call uncertain. Germline-derived CDR1 and CDR2 are SGHRS and YFSETQ. The CDR3 runs 14 residues. V was trimmed by 5 bases and J by 2 bases, leaving 12 bases between them. In nucleotides, the CDR3 is TGCGCCAGCAGAGACTCCTCATCCACAGATACGCAGTATTTT. It translates to CASRDSSSTDTQYF.

This rearrangement joins TRBV14 to TRBJ2-3; D not certain. The CDR3 consists of 15 residues. V was pared by 0 bases and J by 1 base, with 8 bases between. Germline V gene data show CDR1 as SGHDN and CDR2 as FVKESK. The CDR3 DNA reads TGTGCCAGCAGCCAAGACACAGTCGGCACAGATACGCAGTATTTT. It specifies CASSQDTVGTDTQYF.

This clone was detected only a few times. V is TRBV9 and J is TRBJ1-2; 8 bases are shared with TRBD1. Germline assignment: CDR1 SGDLS and CDR2 YYNGEE. This CDR3 contains 14 residues. Unmatched junction bases numbered 5, after V lost 3 bases and J lost 4 bases. This chain's CDR3 is CASSAQQGGYGYTF. CDR3 bases: TGTGCCAGCAGCGCCCAACAGGGGGGCTATGGCTACACCTTC.

This clone showed up just a few times. This sequence joins TRBV28 and TRBJ1-5; no definite D call. Germline CDR1 reads MDHEN; CDR2 reads SYDVKM. Between the trimmed V and J ends, which lost 2 bases and 0 bases, there was a span of 8 bases. The CDR3 totals 15 residues. The chain's CDR3 is CASSLTGSSNQPQHF. The CDR3 nucleotides are TGTGCCAGCAGTTTAACCGGGTCTAGCAATCAGCCCCAGCATTTT.

The chain is built from TRBV25-1 and TRBJ2-5; tentative D call: TRBD1 (6 bases). With 2 bases removed from V and 4 bases from J, the gap between germline ends came to 14 bases. Germline values: CDR1 MGHDK, CDR2 SYGVNS. The CDR3 length is 15 residues. DNA for the CDR3: TGTGCCAGCAGTGAAATGGGGGCAGGGGTAGAGACCCAGTACTTC. This codes for CASSEMGAGVETQYF.

This clone was found a few times. The gene calls are TRBV5-1 and TRBJ2-3; 12 nucleotides match TRBD2. Per the germline V gene, CDR1 is SGHRS and CDR2 is YFSETQ. The CDR3 spans 16 residues. V was pared by 4 bases and J by 4 bases, with 7 bases of the junction left unmatched. CDR3: CASSRWTSGVADTQYF. The CDR3 coding sequence is TGCGCCAGCAGCCGTTGGACTAGCGGGGTCGCAGATACGCAGTATTTT.

The genes are TRBV28 and TRBJ1-5; 7 bases fit TRBD1. V shed 6 bases, J shed 3 bases, and the junction held 5 bases outside the gene matches. CDR3 length: 14 residues. Per the germline V gene, CDR1 is MDHEN and CDR2 is SYDVKM. CDR3 region: CASRSTGSNQPQHF. CDR3 sequence (DNA): TGTGCCAGCAGATCGACAGGGTCCAATCAGCCCCAGCATTTT. The complete variable domain, with remaining parts taken from reference TRBV28 and TRBJ1-5, reads DVKVTQSSRYLVKRTGEKVFLECVQDMDHENMFWYRQDPGLGLRLIYFSYDVKMKEKGDIPEGYSVSREKKERFSLILESASTNQTSMYLCASRSTGSNQPQHFGDGTRLSIL.

The chain recombines TRBV30 with TRBJ1-5; no reliable D call. The CDR3 is 15 residues long. Germline assignment: CDR1 GTSNPN and CDR2 SVGIG (reference sequence). Between the trimmed V and J ends, which lost 0 bases and 3 bases, there was a span of 12 bases. The CDR3 DNA reads TGTGCCTGGAGTGTACGAGGAGGCCCCAATCAGCCCCAGCATTTT. Amino acid sequence: CAWSVRGGPNQPQHF.

V gene TRBV7-3 combines with J gene TRBJ2-1, with D perhaps TRBD2 (6 bases). Germline V gene data show CDR1 as SGHTA and CDR2 as FQGTGA. The CDR3 sequence is 14 residues long. The ends were cut back, 5 bases at V and 6 bases at J, with 14 bases in the middle. The CDR3 loop is CASSPLGGSNEQFF. The DNA of the CDR3 is TGTGCCAGCAGCCCCCTGGGAGGATCCAATGAGCAGTTCTTC. The full variable domain, in which reference TRBV7-3 and TRBJ2-1 provide the parts outside the CDR3, is GAGVSQTPSNKVTEKGKYVELRCDPISGHTALYWYRQSLGQGPEFLIYFQGTGAADDSGLPNDRFFAVRPEGSVSTLKIQRTERGDSAVYLCASSPLGGSNEQFFGPGTRLTVL.

This clone turned up a few times. V and J are TRBV18 and TRBJ2-4, with D possibly being TRBD2 (5 bases). Germline V CDR1 and CDR2: KGHSH, LQKENI. With 6 bases removed from V and 0 bases from J, the gap between germline ends came to 9 bases. CDR3 length: 14 residues. In DNA, the CDR3 is TGTGCCAGCTCCACCGGGGTAGCCAAAAACATTCAGTACTTC. Translating gives CASSTGVAKNIQYF.

Comments on this clone: The junction shows a germline mismatch at one end, possibly a read error. V usage is TRBV30 and J usage is TRBJ2-5, with 7 positions matching TRBD2. The length of the CDR3 is 14 residues. In germline, CDR1 is GTSNPN, CDR2 SVGIG (reference sequence). CDR3 amino acids: CAWRPPGPLAGVDF. The CDR3, as DNA: TGTGCCTGGAGGCCCCCCGGGCCCCTCGCGGGGGTGGACTTC.

The rearrangement joins TRBV7-3 to TRBJ2-3; D gene uncertain. The CDR3 extends over 12 amino acids. The V gene's germline CDR1 is SGHTA and CDR2 FQGTGA. Trimming pared 5 bases from V and 6 bases from J, leaving 9 bases between. CDR3 in amino acids: CASSRSGDTQYF. The CDR3 nucleotides are TGTGCCAGCAGCCGGAGTGGGGATACGCAGTATTTT.

The chain is built from TRBV2 and TRBJ1-1; 7 nucleotides line up with TRBD1. Per the germline V gene, CDR1 is SNHLY and CDR2 is FYNNEI. V was pared by 4 bases and J by 2 bases, with 16 bases of the junction left unmatched. The CDR3 has 18 residues. The DNA for the CDR3 is TGTGCCAGCAGTGGGCTGACAGACAGGGCCAGGTTCAACACTGAAGCTTTCTTT. It specifies CASSGLTDRARFNTEAFF. The entire variable domain, with the rest obtained from reference TRBV2 and TRBJ1-1, is as follows: EPEVTQTPSHQVTQMGQEVILRCVPISNHLYFYWYRQILGQKVEFLVSFYNNEISEKSEIFDDQFSVERPDGSNFTLKIRSTKLEDSAMYFCASSGLTDRARFNTEAFFGQGTRLTVV.

The J gene is TRBJ2-7, the V gene TRBV13; D unresolved. Trimming removed 2 bases at V and 4 bases at J, with 9 bases between. In germline, CDR1 is PRHDT, CDR2 FYEKMQ (reference sequence). The CDR3 runs to 13 residues. The CDR3 coding sequence is TGTGCCAGCAGCTTATTTGGGCAATACGAGCAGTACTTC. Protein: CASSLFGQYEQYF.

In DNA form, the CDR3 reads TGCAGCGGCGCTAGAAGGGGAAACATTCAGTACTTC. It yields the protein CSGARRGNIQYF. The gene calls are TRBV29-1 and TRBJ2-4; tentatively, D is TRBD1 (5 bases). From germline, CDR1 is SQVTM and CDR2 ANQGSEA. CDR3 length equals 12 residues. Trimming removed 7 bases at V and 6 bases at J, with 13 bases between.

There are a few counts of this clone. The genes are TRBV4-1 and TRBJ1-1; 8 nucleotides match TRBD1. This CDR3 has 16 amino acids. The germline gives CDR1 MGHRA, CDR2 YSYEKL. V shed 4 bases and J 5 bases; nucleotides not matched to a gene: 12. The CDR3 bases are TGCGCCAGCAGCCCGATACCACAGGGGGATCTTACTGAAGCTTTCTTT. It translates to CASSPIPQGDLTEAFF.

J is TRBJ1-2 and V is TRBV6-1; D might be TRBD1 (5 bases). CDR3 length: 12 amino acids. The V end was cut by 7 bases, the J end by 9 bases, with 15 bases between. The germline V gene encodes CDR1 MNHNS and CDR2 SASEGT. The CDR3 sequence is CASKRDAGRYTF. The CDR3 region has the DNA TGTGCCAGCAAACGGGACGCGGGGCGCTACACCTTC.

This clone has a handful of counts. The chain is built from TRBV2 and TRBJ2-6, with D tentatively TRBD2 (6 bases). Germline V lookup: CDR1 SNHLY, CDR2 FYNNEI. The CDR3 totals 15 residues. V was clipped by 4 bases and J by 4 bases, with 11 bases between them. CDR3 in DNA: TGTGCCAGCAGTGGCGGGGTTCCCGGGGCCAACGTCCTGACTTTC. Translating it yields CASSGGVPGANVLTF. Combining the CDR3 with reference TRBV2 and TRBJ2-6 gives the whole variable domain EPEVTQTPSHQVTQMGQEVILRCVPISNHLYFYWYRQILGQKVEFLVSFYNNEISEKSEIFDDQFSVERPDGSNFTLKIRSTKLEDSAMYFCASSGGVPGANVLTFGAGSRLTVL.

This CDR3 is CASSYRWGEEAFF. CDR3 bases: TGTGCCAGCAGTTACAGATGGGGGGAGGAAGCTTTCTTT. V gene TRBV6-6 combines with J gene TRBJ1-1, with D possibly being TRBD1 (5 bases). V was shortened by 2 bases and J by 8 bases, with 12 bases between the two germline ends. The CDR3 contains 13 residues. Germline V lookup: CDR1 MNHNY, CDR2 SVGAGI (reference sequence).

This clone came up a few times. The rearrangement joins TRBV6-1 to TRBJ2-1; weak D call: TRBD1 (8 bases). V shed 2 bases and J shed 8 bases, with 16 bases lying between them. Germline V gives CDR1 MNHNS, CDR2 SASEGT. The CDR3 totals 15 residues. DNA of the CDR3: TGTGCCAGCAGTGAAAGGATACAGGGGGGGGATGAGCAGTTCTTC. The encoded protein is CASSERIQGGDEQFF.

This clone was observed a few times. The chain has TRBV2 and TRBJ1-6; 9 bases line up with TRBD1. Germline V gene sequence: CDR1 SNHLY, CDR2 FYNNEI. The trim removed 5 bases at V and 8 bases at J, leaving 7 bases unmatched. This CDR3 is 15 amino acids long. CDR3 region: CASSQRTGGDSPLHF. CDR3 bases: TGTGCCAGCAGTCAACGAACAGGGGGCGATTCACCCCTCCACTTT.